This TCR beta chain was identified during a study of beta chain features in type 1 diabetes. CDR1 and CDR2 from the germline V gene are SGHTA and FQGNSA. The CDR3 spans 14 residues. V was clipped by 5 bases and J by 4 bases, with 15 bases between them. Study results and limitations: For patients, the naive, central memory and Treg TCRB repertoires appeared more alike than for healthy donors. The study found moderately but significantly shorter TCRB CDR3s in all four CD4+ subsets of Type 1 diabetes patients.

This clone has a handful of counts. As yet, its antigen is unknown. Other nucleotide sequences in the sample specify the same CDR3. Every isolated RNA sample was fully reverse transcribed, so sequencing captured expressed TCRB transcripts. Profiling relied on immunoSEQ multiplex PCR, and the TCRdb table lists in-frame clones only, not all of them. Of about 360,000 clones listed, 10% to 15% were seen once; the top ten hold 0.017%. Isolation of CD4+ naive, central memory, regulatory and stem cell-like memory cells was achieved by sorting via CD45RO/CCR7/CD25/CD127/CD95/CD27. The chain recombines TRBV7-2 with TRBJ2-7, with D possibly being TRBD2 (6 bases). This clonotype was sampled from a man aged 18 to 30 in good health. The source material was naive CD4+ T cells from blood. CDR3 amino acids: CASSPRSGRYEQYF. The DNA of the CDR3 is TGTGCCAGCAGCCCCCGCAGCGGGCGATACGAGCAGTACTTC.